Listed below are T cell receptor beta chains from one sample, sequenced in a study of T cell responses to AZD1222 COVID-19 vaccine. Sequencing used immunoSEQ multiplex PCR; TCRdb keeps in-frame clones, though not all of them. The table records over 90,000 clones, approximately 88% of them present only once. Specimen: peripheral blood, collected on day 0 of AZD1222 vaccination. The receptors shown here come from an adult in good health. Both conserved end residues are part of each CDR3. The order of the fields is V gene, D gene, CDR3 length, clone size, J gene, CDR3 protein, CDR3 DNA. D genes are given only for firm matches. A clone size is listed for some rows: how often the clone was seen (once, few, many), or a class if it is expanded.

v_call: TRBV27
d_call: .
cdr3_length: 13
clone_size: .
j_call: TRBJ1-2
cdr3_aa: CASRSPGGFGYTF
cdr3_nt: TGTGCCAGCAGGTCCCCGGGAGGGTTTGGCTACACCTTC

v_call: TRBV18
d_call: .
cdr3_length: 13
clone_size: .
j_call: TRBJ1-5
cdr3_aa: CASSPTDTQPQHF
cdr3_nt: TGTGCCAGCTCACCAACGGACACTCAGCCCCAGCATTTT

v_call: TRBV28
d_call: TRBD1
cdr3_length: 17
clone_size: .
j_call: TRBJ1-3
cdr3_aa: CASSPSPGTGDGNTIYF
cdr3_nt: TGTGCCAGCAGTCCGAGCCCCGGGACAGGGGACGGAAACACCATATATTTT

v_call: TRBV5-6
d_call: .
cdr3_length: 14
clone_size: .
j_call: TRBJ1-5
cdr3_aa: CASSLGQGGQPQHF
cdr3_nt: TGTGCCAGCAGCTTGGGGCAGGGTGGCCAGCCCCAGCATTTT

v_call: TRBV18
d_call: TRBD1
cdr3_length: 14
clone_size: .
j_call: TRBJ1-1
cdr3_aa: CASSPRQGDTEAFF
cdr3_nt: TGTGCCAGCTCACCGCGACAGGGGGACACTGAAGCTTTCTTT

v_call: TRBV5-4
d_call: TRBD2
cdr3_length: 15
clone_size: .
j_call: TRBJ2-1
cdr3_aa: CASSGGTSGRNEQFF
cdr3_nt: TGTGCCAGCAGCGGCGGGACTAGCGGACGAAATGAGCAGTTCTTC

v_call: TRBV5-6
d_call: .
cdr3_length: 13
clone_size: .
j_call: TRBJ2-3
cdr3_aa: CASSPQGPDTQYF
cdr3_nt: TGTGCCAGCAGCCCCCAGGGTCCAGATACGCAGTATTTT

v_call: TRBV6-1
d_call: TRBD1
cdr3_length: 16
clone_size: .
j_call: TRBJ1-1
cdr3_aa: CASSANGQGSNTEAFF
cdr3_nt: TGTGCCAGCAGTGCTAATGGACAGGGTTCAAACACTGAAGCTTTCTTT

v_call: TRBV7-9
d_call: .
cdr3_length: 14
clone_size: few
j_call: TRBJ1-2
cdr3_aa: CASIGWASSYGYTF
cdr3_nt: TGTGCCAGCATCGGGTGGGCAAGCTCCTATGGCTACACCTTC

v_call: TRBV3-1/TRBV3-2
d_call: .
cdr3_length: 15
clone_size: once
j_call: TRBJ1-6
cdr3_aa: CASSQGKGTISPLHF
cdr3_nt: TGTGCCAGCAGCCAAGGAAAGGGCACCATATCACCCCTCCACTTT

v_call: TRBV7-9
d_call: .
cdr3_length: 13
clone_size: .
j_call: TRBJ1-1
cdr3_aa: CASSADKPTEAFF
cdr3_nt: TGTGCCAGCAGTGCGGACAAACCCACTGAAGCTTTCTTT

v_call: TRBV5-5
d_call: TRBD2
cdr3_length: 17
clone_size: few
j_call: TRBJ2-3
cdr3_aa: CASSPRTSGGRTDTQYF
cdr3_nt: TGTGCCAGCAGCCCGAGGACTAGCGGGGGACGTACAGATACGCAGTATTTT

v_call: TRBV29-1
d_call: TRBD1
cdr3_length: 16
clone_size: .
j_call: TRBJ2-2
cdr3_aa: CSVTLGTGTNTGELFF
cdr3_nt: TGCAGCGTCACCCTAGGGACAGGCACGAACACCGGGGAGCTGTTTTTT

v_call: TRBV18
d_call: TRBD2
cdr3_length: 21
clone_size: .
j_call: TRBJ2-4
cdr3_aa: CASSPGEAGLAGALAKNIQYF
cdr3_nt: TGTGCCAGCTCACCAGGAGAGGCGGGACTAGCGGGAGCGCTAGCCAAAAACATTCAGTACTTC

v_call: TRBV9
d_call: .
cdr3_length: 15
clone_size: .
j_call: TRBJ2-2
cdr3_aa: CASSVVGEDTGELFF
cdr3_nt: TGTGCCAGCAGCGTAGTAGGGGAGGACACCGGGGAGCTGTTTTTT

v_call: TRBV4-1
d_call: TRBD1
cdr3_length: 16
clone_size: .
j_call: TRBJ1-2
cdr3_aa: CASSQLGQGVNYGYTF
cdr3_nt: TGCGCCAGCAGCCAATTAGGACAGGGCGTTAACTATGGCTACACCTTC

v_call: TRBV9
d_call: TRBD1
cdr3_length: 15
clone_size: .
j_call: TRBJ1-2
cdr3_aa: CASSVGTGGDYGYTF
cdr3_nt: TGTGCCAGCAGCGTAGGGACAGGTGGCGACTATGGCTACACCTTC

v_call: TRBV13
d_call: .
cdr3_length: 11
clone_size: once
j_call: TRBJ2-7
cdr3_aa: CASSLVVEQYF
cdr3_nt: TGTGCCAGCAGCTTAGTTGTCGAGCAGTACTTC

v_call: TRBV7-7
d_call: .
cdr3_length: 14
clone_size: .
j_call: TRBJ2-5
cdr3_aa: CASSPATGRETQYF
cdr3_nt: TGTGCCAGCAGCCCAGCAACAGGGCGAGAGACCCAGTACTTC

v_call: TRBV6-5
d_call: .
cdr3_length: 15
clone_size: .
j_call: TRBJ1-1
cdr3_aa: CASSYGWGASTEAFF
cdr3_nt: TGTGCCAGCAGTTACGGGTGGGGGGCTAGCACTGAAGCTTTCTTT

v_call: TRBV19
d_call: .
cdr3_length: 14
clone_size: .
j_call: TRBJ2-7
cdr3_aa: CASNTPGHHYEQYF
cdr3_nt: TGTGCCAGTAATACTCCGGGACACCACTACGAGCAGTACTTC

v_call: TRBV6-2/TRBV6-3
d_call: TRBD1
cdr3_length: 15
clone_size: few
j_call: TRBJ1-2
cdr3_aa: CASSNTGDTRSGYTF
cdr3_nt: TGTGCCAGCAGTAACACAGGGGACACCAGATCTGGCTACACCTTC

v_call: TRBV2
d_call: .
cdr3_length: 15
clone_size: .
j_call: TRBJ2-2
cdr3_aa: CASSETGAPTGELFF
cdr3_nt: TGTGCCAGCAGTGAAACGGGAGCCCCCACCGGGGAGCTGTTTTTT

v_call: TRBV7-6
d_call: .
cdr3_length: 15
clone_size: once
j_call: TRBJ2-7
cdr3_aa: CASSLSTSQSYEQYF
cdr3_nt: TGTGCCAGCAGCCTATCAACTAGTCAATCCTACGAGCAGTACTTC

v_call: TRBV7-9
d_call: .
cdr3_length: 14
clone_size: .
j_call: TRBJ1-1
cdr3_aa: CASSLLRGGVEAFF
cdr3_nt: TGTGCCAGCAGCTTACTGCGTGGGGGCGTGGAAGCTTTCTTT

v_call: TRBV10-1
d_call: .
cdr3_length: 14
clone_size: .
j_call: TRBJ2-5
cdr3_aa: CASSDRRISETQYF
cdr3_nt: TGCGCCAGCAGTGACCGCAGGATCAGCGAGACCCAGTACTTC

v_call: TRBV2
d_call: .
cdr3_length: 14
clone_size: .
j_call: TRBJ1-4
cdr3_aa: CASKNILSSEKLFF
cdr3_nt: TGTGCCAGCAAGAATATTTTGAGCAGTGAAAAACTGTTTTTT

v_call: TRBV27
d_call: TRBD1
cdr3_length: 16
clone_size: .
j_call: TRBJ1-1
cdr3_aa: CASSLLTGGLYTEAFF
cdr3_nt: TGTGCCAGCAGTTTATTGACAGGGGGTCTTTACACTGAAGCTTTCTTT

v_call: TRBV19
d_call: TRBD1
cdr3_length: 14
clone_size: .
j_call: TRBJ1-5
cdr3_aa: CASSTTGANQPQHF
cdr3_nt: TGTGCCAGCAGCACGACAGGGGCCAATCAGCCCCAGCATTTT

v_call: TRBV7-8
d_call: .
cdr3_length: 15
clone_size: .
j_call: TRBJ2-1
cdr3_aa: CASSPPPVGNNEQFF
cdr3_nt: TGTGCCAGCAGCCCTCCGCCGGTCGGGAACAATGAGCAGTTCTTC

v_call: TRBV18
d_call: TRBD1
cdr3_length: 18
clone_size: .
j_call: TRBJ2-7
cdr3_aa: CASSPRPPGQASSYEQYF
cdr3_nt: TGTGCCAGCTCACCACGTCCCCCCGGACAGGCAAGCTCCTACGAGCAGTACTTC

v_call: TRBV6-1
d_call: .
cdr3_length: 12
clone_size: .
j_call: TRBJ1-2
cdr3_aa: CASNEAHYGYTF
cdr3_nt: TGTGCCAGCAATGAAGCCCACTATGGCTACACCTTC

v_call: TRBV3-1/TRBV3-2
d_call: .
cdr3_length: 16
clone_size: .
j_call: TRBJ1-3
cdr3_aa: CASSQDHSGAGNTIYF
cdr3_nt: TGTGCCAGCAGCCAAGATCACTCAGGGGCTGGAAACACCATATATTTT

v_call: TRBV6-5
d_call: .
cdr3_length: 15
clone_size: .
j_call: TRBJ2-1
cdr3_aa: CASSLPGTSYNEQFF
cdr3_nt: TGTGCCAGCAGCCTTCCCGGGACATCCTACAATGAGCAGTTCTTC

v_call: TRBV29-1
d_call: TRBD1
cdr3_length: 14
clone_size: .
j_call: TRBJ2-2
cdr3_aa: CSVAVGGFTGELFF
cdr3_nt: TGCAGCGTTGCTGTAGGGGGCTTCACCGGGGAGCTGTTTTTT

v_call: TRBV28
d_call: TRBD2
cdr3_length: 13
clone_size: .
j_call: TRBJ2-1
cdr3_aa: CASGGGSYNEQFF
cdr3_nt: TGTGCCAGCGGCGGGGGCTCCTACAATGAGCAGTTCTTC

v_call: TRBV19
d_call: TRBD1
cdr3_length: 16
clone_size: .
j_call: TRBJ2-2
cdr3_aa: CASSRDRGGRTGELFF
cdr3_nt: TGTGCCAGTAGTAGGGACAGGGGGGGACGTACCGGGGAGCTGTTTTTT

v_call: TRBV2
d_call: TRBD1
cdr3_length: 18
clone_size: once
j_call: TRBJ1-6
cdr3_aa: CASRDGTEVSSYNSPLHF
cdr3_nt: TGTGCCAGCAGGGACGGGACAGAAGTGAGCTCCTATAATTCACCCCTCCACTTT

v_call: TRBV7-9
d_call: TRBD1
cdr3_length: 16
clone_size: .
j_call: TRBJ1-1
cdr3_aa: CASSIRTGIKNTEAFF
cdr3_nt: TGTGCCAGCAGCATCCGGACAGGGATAAAGAACACTGAAGCTTTCTTT

v_call: TRBV28
d_call: .
cdr3_length: 15
clone_size: .
j_call: TRBJ1-4
cdr3_aa: CASSDPGPQRKKLFF
cdr3_nt: TGTGCCAGCAGTGATCCGGGACCACAGAGGAAAAAACTGTTTTTT

v_call: TRBV6-5
d_call: TRBD1
cdr3_length: 15
clone_size: .
j_call: TRBJ2-2
cdr3_aa: CASRGGQGRTGELFF
cdr3_nt: TGTGCCAGCAGGGGAGGACAGGGCCGGACCGGGGAGCTGTTTTTT

v_call: TRBV18
d_call: TRBD1
cdr3_length: 16
clone_size: .
j_call: TRBJ1-2
cdr3_aa: CASSPKNAGGSYGYTF
cdr3_nt: TGTGCCAGCTCACCAAAAAACGCAGGGGGCAGCTATGGCTACACCTTC

v_call: TRBV12-3/TRBV12-4
d_call: .
cdr3_length: 13
clone_size: .
j_call: TRBJ1-6
cdr3_aa: CASSPDWSTPLHF
cdr3_nt: TGTGCCAGCAGTCCGGACTGGAGTACACCCCTCCACTTT